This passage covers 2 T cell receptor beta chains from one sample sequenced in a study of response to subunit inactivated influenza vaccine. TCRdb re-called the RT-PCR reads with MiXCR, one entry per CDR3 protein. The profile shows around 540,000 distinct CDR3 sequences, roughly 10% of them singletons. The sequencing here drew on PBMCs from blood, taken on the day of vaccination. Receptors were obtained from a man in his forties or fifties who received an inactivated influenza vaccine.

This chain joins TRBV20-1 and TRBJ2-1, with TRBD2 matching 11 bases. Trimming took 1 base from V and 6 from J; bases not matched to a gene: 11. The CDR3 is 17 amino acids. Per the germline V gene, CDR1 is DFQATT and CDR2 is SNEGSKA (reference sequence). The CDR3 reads CSARGLLAGVSGNEQFF. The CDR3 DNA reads TGCAGTGCTAGAGGATTACTAGCGGGAGTAAGTGGCAATGAGCAGTTCTTC.

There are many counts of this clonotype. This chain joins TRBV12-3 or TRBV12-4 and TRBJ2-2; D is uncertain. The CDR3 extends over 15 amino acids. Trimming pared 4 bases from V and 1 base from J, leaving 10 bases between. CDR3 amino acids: CASSWQELNTGELFF. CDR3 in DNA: TGTGCCAGCAGTTGGCAGGAATTGAACACCGGGGAGCTGTTTTTT.